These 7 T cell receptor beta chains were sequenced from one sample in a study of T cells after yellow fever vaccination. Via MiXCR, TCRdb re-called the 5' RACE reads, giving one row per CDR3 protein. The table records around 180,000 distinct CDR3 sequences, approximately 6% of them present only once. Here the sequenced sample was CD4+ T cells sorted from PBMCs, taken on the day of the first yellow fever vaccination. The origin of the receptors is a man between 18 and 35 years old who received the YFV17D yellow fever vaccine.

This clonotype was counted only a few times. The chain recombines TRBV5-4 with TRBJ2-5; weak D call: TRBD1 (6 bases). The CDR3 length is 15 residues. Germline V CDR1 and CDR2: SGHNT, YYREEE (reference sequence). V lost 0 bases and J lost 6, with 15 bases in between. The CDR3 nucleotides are TGTGCCAGCAGCTTGGCCCAGGGGCGCCTGAAGACCCAGTACTTC. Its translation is CASSLAQGRLKTQYF.

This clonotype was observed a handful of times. The CDR3 loop reads CATSDSRTEGETQYF. The DNA of the CDR3 is TGTGCCACCAGTGATTCCCGGACGGAGGGAGAGACCCAGTACTTC. The chain carries TRBV24-1 and TRBJ2-5; possible D gene TRBD2, 6 bases. V was shortened by 2 bases and J by 4 bases, with 13 bases between the two germline ends. The germline V gene has CDR1 KGHDR and CDR2 SFDVKD. This CDR3 region has 15 residues.

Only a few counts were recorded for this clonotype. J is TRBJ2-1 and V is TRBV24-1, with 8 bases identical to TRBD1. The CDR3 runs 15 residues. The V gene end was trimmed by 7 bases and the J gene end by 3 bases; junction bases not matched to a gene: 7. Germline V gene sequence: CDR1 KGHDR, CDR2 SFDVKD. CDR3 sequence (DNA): TGTGCCACCAGAGCGACAGGGGAAGGCTACAATGAGCAGTTCTTC. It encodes CATRATGEGYNEQFF.

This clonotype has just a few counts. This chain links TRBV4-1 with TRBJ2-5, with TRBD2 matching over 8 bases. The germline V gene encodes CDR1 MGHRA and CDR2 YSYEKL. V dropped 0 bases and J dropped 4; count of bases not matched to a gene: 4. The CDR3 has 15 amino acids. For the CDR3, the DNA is TGCGCCAGCAGCCAAGACGGGGGGGGGCTAGAGACCCAGTACTTC. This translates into CASSQDGGGLETQYF.

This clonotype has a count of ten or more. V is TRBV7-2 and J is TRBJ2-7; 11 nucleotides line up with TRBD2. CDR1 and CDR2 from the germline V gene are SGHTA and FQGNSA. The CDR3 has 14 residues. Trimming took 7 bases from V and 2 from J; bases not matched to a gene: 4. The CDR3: CASTIAGGPYEQYF. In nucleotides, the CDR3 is TGTGCCAGCACCATAGCGGGGGGGCCCTACGAGCAGTACTTC.

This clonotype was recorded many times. CDR3 nucleotides: TGCGCCAGCAGCTTGGGCCAGAGGAGCTCCTACAATGAGCAGTTCTTC. It yields the protein CASSLGQRSSYNEQFF. The chain combines TRBV5-1 with TRBJ2-1; D remains ambiguous. The CDR3 has 16 residues. Trimming removed 0 bases at V and 0 bases at J, with 10 bases between. Germline CDR1 reads SGHRS; CDR2 reads YFSETQ.

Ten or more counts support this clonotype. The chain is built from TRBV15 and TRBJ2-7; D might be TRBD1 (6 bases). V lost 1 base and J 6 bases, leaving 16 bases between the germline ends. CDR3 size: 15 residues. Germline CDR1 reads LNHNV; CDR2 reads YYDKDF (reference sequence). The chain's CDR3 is CATSRVRGSVREQYV. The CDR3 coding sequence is TGTGCCACCAGCAGAGTGAGGGGGTCCGTCCGCGAGCAGTACGTC.